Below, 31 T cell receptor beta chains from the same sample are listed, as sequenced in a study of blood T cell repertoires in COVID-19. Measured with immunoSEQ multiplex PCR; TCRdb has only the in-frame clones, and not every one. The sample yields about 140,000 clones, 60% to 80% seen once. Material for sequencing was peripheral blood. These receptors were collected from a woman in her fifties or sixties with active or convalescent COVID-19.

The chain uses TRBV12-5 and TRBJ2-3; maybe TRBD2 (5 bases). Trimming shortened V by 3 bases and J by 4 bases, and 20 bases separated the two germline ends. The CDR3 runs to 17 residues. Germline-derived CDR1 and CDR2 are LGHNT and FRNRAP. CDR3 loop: CASGFEDRAGGSDTQYF. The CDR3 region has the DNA TGTGCTAGTGGTTTCGAGGATAGGGCGGGCGGGTCAGATACGCAGTATTTT. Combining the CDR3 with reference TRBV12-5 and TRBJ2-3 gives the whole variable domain DARVTQTPRHKVTEMGQEVTMRCQPILGHNTVFWYRQTMMQGLELLAYFRNRAPLDDSGMPKDRFSAEMPDATLATLKIQPSEPRDSAVYFCASGFEDRAGGSDTQYFGPGTRLTVL.

The CDR3 region is CAWSAGGGNEKLFF. The CDR3 DNA is TGTGCCTGGAGTGCGGGAGGGGGTAATGAAAAACTGTTTTTT. This sequence joins TRBV30 and TRBJ1-4, with D perhaps matching TRBD1 (6 bases). Germline V gives CDR1 GTSNPN, CDR2 SVGIG (reference sequence). V was trimmed by 1 base and J by 4 bases, leaving 10 bases between them. This CDR3 is built from 14 residues. Full variable domain (remainder filled in from reference TRBV30 and TRBJ1-4): SQTIHQWPATLVQPVGSPLSLECTVEGTSNPNLYWYRQAAGRGLQLLFYSVGIGQISSEVPQNLSASRPQDRQFILSSKKLLLSDSGFYLCAWSAGGGNEKLFFGSGTQLSVL.

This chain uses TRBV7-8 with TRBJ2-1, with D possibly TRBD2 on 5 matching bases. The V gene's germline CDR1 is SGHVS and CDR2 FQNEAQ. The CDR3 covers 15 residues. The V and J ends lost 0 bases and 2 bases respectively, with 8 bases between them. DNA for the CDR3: TGTGCCAGCAGCTTAGCCCTAGCTACCTACAATGAGCAGTTCTTC. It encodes CASSLALATYNEQFF.

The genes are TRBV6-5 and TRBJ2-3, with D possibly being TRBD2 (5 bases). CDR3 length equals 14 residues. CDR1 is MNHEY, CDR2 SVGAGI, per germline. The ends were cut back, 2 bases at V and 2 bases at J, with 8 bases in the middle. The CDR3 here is CASSYGLPTDTQYF. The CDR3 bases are TGTGCCAGCAGTTACGGACTCCCCACAGATACGCAGTATTTT.

Here the CDR3 reads CASSQETSREQFF. CDR3 coding DNA: TGTGCCAGCAGCCAGGAAACTAGCCGGGAGCAGTTCTTC. The chain is built from TRBV14 and TRBJ2-1; TRBD2 is a possible D gene (6 bases). This CDR3 is built from 13 residues. The V gene lost 3 bases and the J gene lost 10 bases, with 13 bases spanning the gap. Germline assignment: CDR1 SGHDN and CDR2 FVKESK.

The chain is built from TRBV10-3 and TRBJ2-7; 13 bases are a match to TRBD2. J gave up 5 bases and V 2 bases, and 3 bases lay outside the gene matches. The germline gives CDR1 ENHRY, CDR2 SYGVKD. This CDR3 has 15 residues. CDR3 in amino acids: CAISEPGLAGNEQYF. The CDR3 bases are TGTGCCATCAGTGAGCCGGGACTAGCGGGAAACGAGCAGTACTTC.

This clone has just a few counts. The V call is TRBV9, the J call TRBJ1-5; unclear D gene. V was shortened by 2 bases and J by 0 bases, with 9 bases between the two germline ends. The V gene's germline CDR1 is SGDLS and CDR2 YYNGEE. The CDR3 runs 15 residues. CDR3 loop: CASSVSGYSNQPQHF. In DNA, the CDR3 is TGTGCCAGCAGCGTGTCAGGTTATAGCAATCAGCCCCAGCATTTT.

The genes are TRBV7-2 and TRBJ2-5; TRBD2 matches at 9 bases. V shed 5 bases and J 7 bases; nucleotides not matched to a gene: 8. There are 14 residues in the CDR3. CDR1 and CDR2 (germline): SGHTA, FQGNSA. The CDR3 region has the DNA TGTGCCAGCAGCCTGATAGCGGGGGCGGGGACCCAGTACTTC. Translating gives CASSLIAGAGTQYF. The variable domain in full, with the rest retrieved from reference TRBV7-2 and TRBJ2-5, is GAGVSQSPSNKVTEKGKDVELRCDPISGHTALYWYRQSLGQGLEFLIYFQGNSAPDKSGLPSDRFSAERTGGSVSTLTIQRTQQEDSAVYLCASSLIAGAGTQYFGPGTRLLVL.

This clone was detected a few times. In nucleotides, the CDR3 is TGCGCCAGCAGCCAAGATATAGTCGGGACACAGCACGGCTACACCTTC. Translating it yields CASSQDIVGTQHGYTF. The chain employs TRBV4-3 and TRBJ1-2; tentative D call: TRBD1 (6 bases). Between the trimmed V and J ends, which lost 0 bases and 8 bases, there was a span of 19 bases. CDR1 and CDR2 (germline): LGHNA, YSLEER. The CDR3 totals 16 residues.

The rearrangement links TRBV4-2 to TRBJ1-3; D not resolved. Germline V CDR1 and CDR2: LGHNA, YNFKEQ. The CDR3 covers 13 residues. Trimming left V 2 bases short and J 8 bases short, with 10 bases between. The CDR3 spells CASSQSGEDTIYF. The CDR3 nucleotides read TGTGCCAGCAGCCAATCTGGAGAGGACACCATATATTTT.

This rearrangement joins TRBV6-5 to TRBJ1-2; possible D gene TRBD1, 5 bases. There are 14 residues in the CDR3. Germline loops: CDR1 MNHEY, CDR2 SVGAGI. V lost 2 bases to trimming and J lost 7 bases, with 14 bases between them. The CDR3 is CASSYTLQEGGYTF. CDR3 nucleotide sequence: TGTGCCAGCAGTTACACGCTACAGGAGGGTGGCTACACCTTC.

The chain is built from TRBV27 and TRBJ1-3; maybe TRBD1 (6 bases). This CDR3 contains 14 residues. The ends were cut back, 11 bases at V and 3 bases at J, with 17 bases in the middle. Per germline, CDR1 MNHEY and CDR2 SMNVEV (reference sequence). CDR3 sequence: CARDPHRDGNTIYF. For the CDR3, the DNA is TGTGCCCGCGACCCCCACAGGGATGGAAACACCATATATTTT.

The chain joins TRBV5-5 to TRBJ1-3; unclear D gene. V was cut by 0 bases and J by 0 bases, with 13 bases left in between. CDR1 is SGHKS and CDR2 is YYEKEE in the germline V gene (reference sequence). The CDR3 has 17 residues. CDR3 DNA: TGTGCCAGCAGCTTGGCAAACGTAATGAGCTCTGGAAACACCATATATTTT. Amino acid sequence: CASSLANVMSSGNTIYF.

CDR3 bases: TGTGCCAGCAGTTACGGAGACAGGAGGAACACTGAAGCTTTCTTT. Protein product: CASSYGDRRNTEAFF. The chain uses TRBV6-5 and TRBJ1-1; weak D call: TRBD1 (6 bases). The germline V gene has CDR1 MNHEY and CDR2 SVGAGI. The CDR3 totals 15 residues. Trimming cost V 2 bases and J 1 base, with 11 bases left between them.

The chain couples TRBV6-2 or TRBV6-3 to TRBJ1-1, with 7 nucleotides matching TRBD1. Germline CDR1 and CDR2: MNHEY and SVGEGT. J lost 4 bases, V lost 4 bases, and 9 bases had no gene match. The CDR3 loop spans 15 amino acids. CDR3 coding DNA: TGTGCCAGCAGTTCTTCCTTCCCAGGGGGCACTGAAGCTTTCTTT. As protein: CASSSSFPGGTEAFF.

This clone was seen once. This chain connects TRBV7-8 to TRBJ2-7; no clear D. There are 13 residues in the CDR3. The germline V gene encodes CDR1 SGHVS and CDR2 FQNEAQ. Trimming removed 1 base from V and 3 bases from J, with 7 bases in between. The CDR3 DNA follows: TGTGCCAGCAGCTTAGGCCCCAGCTACGAGCAGTACTTC. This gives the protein CASSLGPSYEQYF.

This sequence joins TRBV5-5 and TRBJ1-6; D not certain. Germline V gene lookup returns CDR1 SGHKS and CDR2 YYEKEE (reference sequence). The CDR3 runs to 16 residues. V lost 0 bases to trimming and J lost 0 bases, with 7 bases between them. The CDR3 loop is CASSLVGSSYNSPLHF. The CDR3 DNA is TGTGCCAGCAGCTTGGTAGGGAGCTCCTATAATTCACCCCTCCACTTT.

The CDR3: CASSQGSGQVGAEKLFF. The CDR3 DNA sequence: TGTGCCAGCAGCCAAGGATCCGGACAGGTTGGGGCTGAAAAACTGTTTTTT. V usage is TRBV4-2 and J usage is TRBJ1-4, with TRBD1 matching 7 bases. The CDR3 sequence is 17 residues long. CDR1 is LGHNA and CDR2 is YNFKEQ in the germline V gene. The ends lost 1 base at V and 7 bases at J; junction bases unmatched: 12.

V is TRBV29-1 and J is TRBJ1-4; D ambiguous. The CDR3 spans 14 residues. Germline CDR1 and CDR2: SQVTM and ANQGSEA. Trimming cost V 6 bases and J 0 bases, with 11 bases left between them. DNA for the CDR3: TGCAGCGTCCGGGGTGTTGCAACTAATGAAAAACTGTTTTTT. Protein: CSVRGVATNEKLFF.

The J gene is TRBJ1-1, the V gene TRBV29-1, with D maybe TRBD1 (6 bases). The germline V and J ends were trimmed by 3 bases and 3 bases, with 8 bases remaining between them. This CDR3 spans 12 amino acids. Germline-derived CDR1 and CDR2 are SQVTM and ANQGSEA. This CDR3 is CSVEQGYTEAFF. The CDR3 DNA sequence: TGCAGCGTTGAGCAGGGGTACACTGAAGCTTTCTTT.

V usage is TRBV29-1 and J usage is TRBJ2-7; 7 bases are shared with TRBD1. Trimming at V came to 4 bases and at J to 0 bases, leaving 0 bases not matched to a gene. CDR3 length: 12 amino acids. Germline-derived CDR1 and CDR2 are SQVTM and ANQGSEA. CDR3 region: CSVAGGSYEQYF. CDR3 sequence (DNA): TGCAGCGTTGCAGGGGGCTCCTACGAGCAGTACTTC.

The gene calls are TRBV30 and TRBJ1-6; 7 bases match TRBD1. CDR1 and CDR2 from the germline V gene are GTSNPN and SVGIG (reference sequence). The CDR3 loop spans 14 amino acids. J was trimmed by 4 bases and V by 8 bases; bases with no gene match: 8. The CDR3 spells CARAQGTYNSPLHF. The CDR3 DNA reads TGTGCCCGAGCACAGGGGACTTATAATTCACCCCTCCACTTT.

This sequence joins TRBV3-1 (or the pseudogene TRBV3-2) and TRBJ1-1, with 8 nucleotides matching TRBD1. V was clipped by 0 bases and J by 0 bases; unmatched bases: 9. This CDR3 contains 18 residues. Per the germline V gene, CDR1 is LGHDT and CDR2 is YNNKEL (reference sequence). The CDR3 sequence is CASSQDDRGNNLNTEAFF. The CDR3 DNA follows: TGTGCCAGCAGCCAAGACGACAGGGGCAATAATCTGAACACTGAAGCTTTCTTT.

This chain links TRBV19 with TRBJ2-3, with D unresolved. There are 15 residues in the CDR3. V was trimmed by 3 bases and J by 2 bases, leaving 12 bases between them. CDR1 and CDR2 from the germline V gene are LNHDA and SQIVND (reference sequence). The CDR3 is CASSMRLGNTDTQYF. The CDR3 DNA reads TGTGCCAGTAGTATGCGGTTAGGTAACACAGATACGCAGTATTTT.

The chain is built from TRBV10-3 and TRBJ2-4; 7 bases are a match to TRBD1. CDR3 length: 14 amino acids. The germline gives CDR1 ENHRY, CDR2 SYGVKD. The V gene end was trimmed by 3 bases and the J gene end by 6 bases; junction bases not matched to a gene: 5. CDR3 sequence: CAISDGAGGNIQYF. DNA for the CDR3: TGTGCCATCAGTGACGGGGCAGGGGGAAACATTCAGTACTTC.

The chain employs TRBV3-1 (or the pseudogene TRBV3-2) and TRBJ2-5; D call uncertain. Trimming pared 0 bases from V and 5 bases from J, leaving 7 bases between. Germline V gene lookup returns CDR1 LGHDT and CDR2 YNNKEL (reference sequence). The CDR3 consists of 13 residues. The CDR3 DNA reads TGTGCCAGCAGCCAAGACCGGGTGGAGACCCAGTACTTC. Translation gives CASSQDRVETQYF.

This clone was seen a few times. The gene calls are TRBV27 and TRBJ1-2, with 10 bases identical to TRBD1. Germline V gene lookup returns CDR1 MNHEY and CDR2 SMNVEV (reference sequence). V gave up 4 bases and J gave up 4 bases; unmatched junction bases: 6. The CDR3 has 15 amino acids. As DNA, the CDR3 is TGTGCCAGCAGTTCAGACAGGGGGCGAATCTATGGCTACACCTTC. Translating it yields CASSSDRGRIYGYTF.

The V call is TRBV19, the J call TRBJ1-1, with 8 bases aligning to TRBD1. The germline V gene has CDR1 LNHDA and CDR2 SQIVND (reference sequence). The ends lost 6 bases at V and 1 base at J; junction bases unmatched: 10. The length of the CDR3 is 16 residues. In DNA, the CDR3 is TGTGCCAGTAGGCCAGGGGGCTTCCTACCGAACACTGAAGCTTTCTTT. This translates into CASRPGGFLPNTEAFF.

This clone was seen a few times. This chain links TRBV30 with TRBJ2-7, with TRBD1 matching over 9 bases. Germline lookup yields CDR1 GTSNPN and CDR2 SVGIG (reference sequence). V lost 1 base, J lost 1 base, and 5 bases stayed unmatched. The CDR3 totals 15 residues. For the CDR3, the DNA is TGTGCCTGGAGTGCTGGGACAGGGCTTTCCTACGAGCAGTACTTC. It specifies CAWSAGTGLSYEQYF.

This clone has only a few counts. CDR3 DNA sequence: TGTGCCAGCAGCGTATGGGACAGGGAAGCGGATGGCTACACCTTC. It is translated as CASSVWDREADGYTF. V and J are TRBV9 and TRBJ1-2, with 9 bases fitting TRBD1. Trimming removed 1 base from V and 6 bases from J; junction bases left unmatched: 7. Germline V gene lookup returns CDR1 SGDLS and CDR2 YYNGEE. The CDR3 has 15 residues.

CDR3 region: CASSTRGTSGNTIYF. The CDR3 coding sequence is TGTGCCAGTAGTACGCGGGGTACCTCTGGAAACACCATATATTTT. The chain recombines TRBV19 with TRBJ1-3; D is uncertain. Trimming removed 4 bases from V and 0 bases from J, with 10 bases in between. The CDR3 is made up of 15 amino acids. CDR1 and CDR2 from the germline V gene are LNHDA and SQIVND (reference sequence).